This entry is about one T cell receptor (beta chain). Its specificity is not known. This specimen comes from a study of monozygotic twins with inflammatory bowel disease. The CDR3 is made up of 14 amino acids. TCRdb reprocessed the 5' RACE reads and stores each CDR3 protein as one record, lacking DNA. Found here are approximately 400,000 distinct CDR3 sequences; the top ten clones hold 2% to 2.5%. Findings of the study overall: IBD patients shared fewer clonotypes with other individuals than healthy twins, especially patients with disease activity signs.

Sequencing used blood. The sequence was obtained from a human donor with ulcerative colitis or Crohn's disease, or a healthy co-twin of an affected twin (not recorded which). J is TRBJ1-1 and V is TRBV12-3 or TRBV12-4; without DNA, the TCRdb call of TRBD1 cannot be checked. The CDR3 protein is CASSSGLGFAEAFF.